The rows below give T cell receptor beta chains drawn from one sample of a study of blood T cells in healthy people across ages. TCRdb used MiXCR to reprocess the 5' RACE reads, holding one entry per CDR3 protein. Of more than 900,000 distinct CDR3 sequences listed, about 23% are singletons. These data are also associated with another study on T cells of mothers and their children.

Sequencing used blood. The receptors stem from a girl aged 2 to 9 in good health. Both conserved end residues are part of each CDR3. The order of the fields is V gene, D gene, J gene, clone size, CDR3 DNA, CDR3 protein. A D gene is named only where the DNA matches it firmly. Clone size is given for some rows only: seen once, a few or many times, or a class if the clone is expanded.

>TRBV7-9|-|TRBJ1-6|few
TGTGCCAGCAGCCTGTGGGGGACGGATAATTCACCCCTCCACTTT
CASSLWGTDNSPLHF
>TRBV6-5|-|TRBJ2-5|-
TGTGCCAGCAGTTACTCGGGGGCCGTGAAGACCCAGTACTTC
CASSYSGAVKTQYF
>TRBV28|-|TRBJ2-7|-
TGTGCCAGCAGTTCGGGCTTGGTAGCGCGATCCTACGAGCAGTACTTC
CASSSGLVARSYEQYF
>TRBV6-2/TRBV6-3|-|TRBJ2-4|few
TGTGCCAGCAGTAGTTCCGGACTAGCCAAAAACATTCAGTACTTC
CASSSSGLAKNIQYF
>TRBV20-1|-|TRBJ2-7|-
TGCAGTGCTAGCGAACTAGGTTCCCCCAACTACGAACAGTACTTC
CSASELGSPNYEQYF
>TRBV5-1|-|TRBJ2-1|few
TGCGCCAGCAGCTTTGCGCAGGAGCAGTTCTTC
CASSFAQEQFF
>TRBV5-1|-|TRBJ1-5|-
TGCGCCAGCAGCTGGAATTCTAGGTCACTCAATCAGCCCCAGCATTTT
CASSWNSRSLNQPQHF
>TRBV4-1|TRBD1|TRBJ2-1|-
TGCGCCAGCAGCCAAGAAGGACAGGGCGTTGAGCAGTTCTTC
CASSQEGQGVEQFF
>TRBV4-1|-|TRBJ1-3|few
TGCGCCAGCAGCCAAGTGAAGGAACTTGGAAACACCATATATTTT
CASSQVKELGNTIYF
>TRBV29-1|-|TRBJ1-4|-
TGCAGCGTTGTGGAGACAGGCTATAATGAAAAACTGTTTTTT
CSVVETGYNEKLFF
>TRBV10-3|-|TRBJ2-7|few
TGTGCCATCAGTGAAGAAGTGTGGAGGGAGCAGTACTTC
CAISEEVWREQYF
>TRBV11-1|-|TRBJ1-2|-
TGTGCCAGCAGCCCCGGCCGCCCGCCCGGCTCTTCAGGAGGCTACACCTTC
CASSPGRPPGSSGGYTF
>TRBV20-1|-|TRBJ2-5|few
TGCAGTGCTAGGACTTCGCATCTCTCCCAAGAGACCCAGTACTTC
CSARTSHLSQETQYF
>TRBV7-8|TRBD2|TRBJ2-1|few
TGTGCCAGCAGCTTAGCCGCTAGCGGGAGACTGGAGCAGTTCTTC
CASSLAASGRLEQFF
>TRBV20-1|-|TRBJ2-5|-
TGCAGTGCTGTTAGGGATGAAGAGACCCAGTACTTC
CSAVRDEETQYF
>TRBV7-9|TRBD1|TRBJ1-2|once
TGTGCCAGCAGCAGAAACAGGGGGTTGGAGTATGGCTACACCTTC
CASSRNRGLEYGYTF
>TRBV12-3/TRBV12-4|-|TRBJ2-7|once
TGTGCCGGCAGTATGTACAGGGGTAGGGCGGGGGGTCCCTACGAGCAGTACTTC
CAGSMYRGRAGGPYEQYF
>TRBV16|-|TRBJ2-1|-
TGTGCCAGCAGCCAATTCAGGTGGCAGGGTATAGATGAGCAGTTCTTC
CASSQFRWQGIDEQFF
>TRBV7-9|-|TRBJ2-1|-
TGTGCCAGCAGCTTGGGTTGGGGCGATTGGGATGAGCAGTTCTTC
CASSLGWGDWDEQFF
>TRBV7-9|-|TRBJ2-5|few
TGTGCCAGCAGCTTAGTAGGGCAGGATAGAACGAGTCGGGAGACCCAGTACTTC
CASSLVGQDRTSRETQYF
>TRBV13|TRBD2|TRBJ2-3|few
TGTGCCAGCAGCTTTGATAGCGGGAGGATTTCAGATACGCAGTATTTT
CASSFDSGRISDTQYF
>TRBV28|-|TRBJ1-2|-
TGTGCCAGCATAGCCGGGGAAAGTGGCTACACCTTC
CASIAGESGYTF